One and the same sample provided the 10 T cell receptor beta chains below, sequenced in a study of blood T cell repertoires in COVID-19. Data came from immunoSEQ multiplex PCR; TCRdb stores just in-frame clones and leaves some out. The sample shows approximately 180,000 clones, 81% of them seen only once. The sample was peripheral blood. The receptors come from a woman older than 75 with COVID-19, enrolled during active disease.

The genes are TRBV7-9 and TRBJ2-3; 9 bases align to TRBD1. Trimming removed 7 bases from V and 3 bases from J; junction bases left unmatched: 8. CDR1 and CDR2 from the germline V gene are SEHNR and FQNEAQ (reference sequence). This CDR3 has 15 amino acids. As DNA, the CDR3 is TGTGCCAGCACCAAACCCGGGACAGGGACAGATACGCAGTATTTT. It codes for CASTKPGTGTDTQYF.

This clone turned up a few times. The chain uses TRBV10-2 and TRBJ2-7; D perhaps matches TRBD1 (6 bases). The germline V gene encodes CDR1 WSHSY and CDR2 SAAADI. The CDR3 has 16 amino acids. V gave up 5 bases and J gave up 0 bases, with 17 bases separating them. CDR3 bases: TGCGCCAGCAGTCGAGCCCGGGACACGAGCTCCTACGAGCAGTACTTC. Its protein product is CASSRARDTSSYEQYF.

In nucleotides, the CDR3 is TGTGCCAGCAGTCCGCGGACTAGCGGGAACAATGAGCAGTTCTTC. Its translation is CASSPRTSGNNEQFF. The V and J genes are TRBV7-4 and TRBJ2-1, with 12 bases fitting TRBD2. Germline CDR1 and CDR2: SGHVT and SQSDAQ. CDR3 size: 15 residues. Losses at the gene ends were 6 bases for V and 5 bases for J; bases not matched to a gene: 5.

The chain carries TRBV19 and TRBJ1-2, with D unresolved. Germline-derived CDR1 and CDR2 are LNHDA and SQIVND (reference sequence). Trimming cost V 7 bases and J 5 bases, with 17 bases left between them. The CDR3 contains 14 residues. This chain's CDR3 is CASTPSGKGYGYTF. Here the CDR3 DNA reads TGTGCCAGTACCCCGTCGGGGAAAGGGTATGGCTACACCTTC. Full variable domain (rest looked up from reference TRBV19 and TRBJ1-2): DGGITQSPKYLFRKEGQNVTLSCEQNLNHDAMYWYRQDPGQGLRLIYYSQIVNDFQKGDIAEGYSVSREKKESFPLTVTSAQKNPTAFYLCASTPSGKGYGYTFGSGTRLTVV.

Only a few counts were recorded for this clone. This sequence joins TRBV7-2 and TRBJ2-3; TRBD2 might be the D (5 bases). The CDR3 consists of 16 residues. Germline assignment: CDR1 SGHTA and CDR2 FQGNSA. Trimming shortened V by 0 bases and J by 0 bases, and 10 bases separated the two germline ends. The CDR3 DNA is TGTGCCAGCAGCTTAGCGGCGGGCACCAGCACAGATACGCAGTATTTT. Its protein is CASSLAAGTSTDTQYF.

The chain combines TRBV19 with TRBJ2-7, with 10 bases aligning to TRBD2. The CDR3 is made up of 13 amino acids. Germline-derived CDR1 and CDR2 are LNHDA and SQIVND (reference sequence). The J segment lost 5 bases and the V segment lost 2 bases, leaving 0 bases of the junction unmatched. This CDR3 is CASSILAGDEQYF. The CDR3 DNA reads as TGTGCCAGTAGTATACTAGCGGGAGACGAGCAGTACTTC.

This clone has just one count. The chain is built from TRBV2 and TRBJ2-3, with 9 bases matching TRBD2. The CDR3 is 16 residues long. CDR1 and CDR2 from the germline V gene are SNHLY and FYNNEI. The trim removed 0 bases at V and 4 bases at J, leaving 5 bases unmatched. The DNA of the CDR3 is TGTGCCAGCAGTGAAGCCCTAGCGGGGCGCGCAGATACGCAGTATTTT. Translated, it gives CASSEALAGRADTQYF.

The chain links TRBV14 to TRBJ2-3, with 9 bases lining up with TRBD2. The germline gives CDR1 SGHDN, CDR2 FVKESK. The CDR3 totals 15 residues. V trimming: 3 bases; J trimming: 2 bases; junction bases outside the gene matches: 3. The CDR3 coding sequence is TGTGCCAGCAGCCAGCTAGCGGGGCACACAGATACGCAGTATTTT. Translation gives CASSQLAGHTDTQYF.

The chain combines TRBV5-6 with TRBJ1-6; TRBD1 agrees at 8 bases. With 0 bases clipped from V and 13 bases from J, the junction kept 3 bases outside the gene matches. Germline loops: CDR1 SGHDT, CDR2 YYEEEE. The CDR3 runs 13 residues. Here the CDR3 reads CASSLGQGYPLHF. The CDR3 coding sequence is TGTGCCAGCAGCTTGGGACAGGGGTACCCCCTCCACTTT. Complete variable domain (other parts from reference TRBV5-6 and TRBJ1-6): DAGVTQSPTHLIKTRGQQVTLRCSPKSGHDTVSWYQQALGQGPQFIFQYYEEEERQRGNFPDRFSGHQFPNYSSELNVNALLLGDSALYLCASSLGQGYPLHFGNGTRLTVT.

The chain joins TRBV6-1 to TRBJ1-2; a weak D match, TRBD1 (5 bases). CDR1 and CDR2 from the germline V gene are MNHNS and SASEGT. Deletions cut 3 bases from V and 5 bases from J, with 10 bases between. This CDR3 region has 13 residues. The CDR3 bases are TGTGCCAGCAGTGATCGGGGGGATTATGGCTACACCTTC. It translates to CASSDRGDYGYTF.